The source of this T cell receptor (beta chain) is a study of blood T cells in healthy people across ages. Study-wide points: Diversity of TCR beta correlated strongly with naive T cell percentage. One million T cells yielded diversity estimates that were considered underestimates.

Through a sample-barcoded 5' primer and a J-beta primer mix, a second PCR was run for roughly 7 to 12 cycles. Every cDNA molecule carried a tag from a template-switch adaptor bearing 12 random nucleotides. TCRdb reanalysed the 5' RACE reads using MiXCR and keeps one entry per CDR3 protein. Of about a million distinct CDR3 sequences in the sample, 51% were seen once. Each sample used at least 6 million PBMCs. Worth noting for this clonotype: Its cognate antigen is unknown.

The CDR3 is made up of 16 amino acids. Germline CDR1 reads SGHTA; CDR2 reads FQGNSA. The trim removed 5 bases at V and 2 bases at J, leaving 9 bases unmatched. The chain links TRBV7-2 to TRBJ2-1; 7 nucleotides agree with TRBD2. The sample was blood. The source of this sequence is a woman aged 60-75 years in good health. The CDR3 sequence: CASSPPGGRAYNEQFF. DNA for the CDR3: TGTGCCAGCAGCCCCCCCGGCGGGAGAGCCTACAATGAGCAGTTCTTC.